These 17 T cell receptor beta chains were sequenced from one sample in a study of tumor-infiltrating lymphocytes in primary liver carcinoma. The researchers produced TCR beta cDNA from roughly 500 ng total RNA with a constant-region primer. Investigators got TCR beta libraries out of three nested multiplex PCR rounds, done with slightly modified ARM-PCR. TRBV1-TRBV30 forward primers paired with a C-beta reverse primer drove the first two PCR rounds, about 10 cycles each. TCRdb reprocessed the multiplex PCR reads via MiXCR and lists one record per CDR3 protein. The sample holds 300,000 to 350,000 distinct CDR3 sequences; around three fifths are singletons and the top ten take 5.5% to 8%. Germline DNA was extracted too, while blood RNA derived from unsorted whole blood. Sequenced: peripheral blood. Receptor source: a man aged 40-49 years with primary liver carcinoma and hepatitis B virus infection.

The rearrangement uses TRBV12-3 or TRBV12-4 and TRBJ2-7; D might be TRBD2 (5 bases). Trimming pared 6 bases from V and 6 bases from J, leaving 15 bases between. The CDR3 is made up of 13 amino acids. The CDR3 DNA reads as TGTGCCAGCAGCCTCATGAGGGCATCCGAGCAGTACTTC. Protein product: CASSLMRASEQYF.

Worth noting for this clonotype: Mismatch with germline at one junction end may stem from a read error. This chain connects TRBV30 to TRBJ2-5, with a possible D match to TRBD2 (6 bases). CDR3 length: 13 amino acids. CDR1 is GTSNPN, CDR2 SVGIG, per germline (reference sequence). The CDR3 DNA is TGTGCCTGGAGTGTACTAACGGGAGAGATCCAGTACTTC. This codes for CAWSVLTGEIQYF.

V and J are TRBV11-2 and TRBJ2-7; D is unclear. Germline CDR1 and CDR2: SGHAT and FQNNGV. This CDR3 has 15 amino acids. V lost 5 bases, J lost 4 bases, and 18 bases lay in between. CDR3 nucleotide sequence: TGTGCCAGCAGCCTGAAGGTAGAGTCTTTTTACGAGCAGTACTTC. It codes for CASSLKVESFYEQYF.

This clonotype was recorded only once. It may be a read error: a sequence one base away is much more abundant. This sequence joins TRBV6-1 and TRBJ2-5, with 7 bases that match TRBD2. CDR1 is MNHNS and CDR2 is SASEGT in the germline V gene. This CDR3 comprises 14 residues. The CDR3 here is CARSEVRGQETQYF. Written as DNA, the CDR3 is TGTGCCAGGAGTGAGGTGCGGGGGCAAGAGACCCAGTACTTC.

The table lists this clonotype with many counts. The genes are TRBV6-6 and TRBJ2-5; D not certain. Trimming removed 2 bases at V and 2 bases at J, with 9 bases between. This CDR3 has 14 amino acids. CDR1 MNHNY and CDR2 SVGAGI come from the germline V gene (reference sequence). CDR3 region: CASSYQAGQETQYF. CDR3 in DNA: TGTGCCAGCAGTTACCAGGCAGGTCAAGAGACCCAGTACTTC.

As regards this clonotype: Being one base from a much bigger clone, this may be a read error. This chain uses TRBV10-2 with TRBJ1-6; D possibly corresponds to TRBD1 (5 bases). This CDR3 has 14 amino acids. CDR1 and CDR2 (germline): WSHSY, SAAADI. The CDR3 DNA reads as TGCGCCGGCAGCCCCGGGGCCGTTAATTCACCCCTCCACTTT. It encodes CAGSPGAVNSPLHF.

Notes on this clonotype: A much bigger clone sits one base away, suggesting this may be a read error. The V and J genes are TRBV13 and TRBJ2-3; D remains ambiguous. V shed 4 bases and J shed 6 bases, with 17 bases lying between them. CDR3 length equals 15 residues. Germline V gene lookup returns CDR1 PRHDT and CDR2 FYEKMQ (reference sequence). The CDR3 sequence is CASSSQHDPPDTQYF. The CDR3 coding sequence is TGTGCCAGCAGCTCCCAGCACGACCCGCCTGATACGCAGTATTTT.

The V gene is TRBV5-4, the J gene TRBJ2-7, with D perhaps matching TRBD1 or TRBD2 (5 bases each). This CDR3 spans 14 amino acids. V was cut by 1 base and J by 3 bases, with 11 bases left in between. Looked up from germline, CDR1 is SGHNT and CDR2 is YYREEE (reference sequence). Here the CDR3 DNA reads TGTGCCAGCAGCTTGAATGAGGGGTTCTACGAGCAGTACTTC. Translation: CASSLNEGFYEQYF.

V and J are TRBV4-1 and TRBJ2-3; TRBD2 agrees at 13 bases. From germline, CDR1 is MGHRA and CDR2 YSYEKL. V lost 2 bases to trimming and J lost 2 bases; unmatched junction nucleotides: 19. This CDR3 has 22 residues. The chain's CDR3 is CASSQPPLTSGRWKVNTDTQYF. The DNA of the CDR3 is TGCGCCAGCAGCCAACCCCCACTGACTAGCGGGAGGTGGAAGGTCAACACAGATACGCAGTATTTT.

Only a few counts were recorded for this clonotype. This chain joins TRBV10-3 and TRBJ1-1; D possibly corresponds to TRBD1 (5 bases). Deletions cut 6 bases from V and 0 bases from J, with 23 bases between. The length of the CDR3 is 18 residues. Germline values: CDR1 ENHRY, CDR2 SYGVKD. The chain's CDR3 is CAIRDTTGPAPMNTEAFF. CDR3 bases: TGTGCCATCAGGGACACCACAGGTCCAGCTCCTATGAACACTGAAGCTTTCTTT.

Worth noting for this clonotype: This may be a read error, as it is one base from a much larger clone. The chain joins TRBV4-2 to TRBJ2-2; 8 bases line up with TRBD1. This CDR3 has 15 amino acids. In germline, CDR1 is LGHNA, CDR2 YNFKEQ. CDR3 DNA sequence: TGTACCAGCTCCCCGGACAGGGTGAATACCGGGGAGCTGTTTTTT. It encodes CTSSPDRVNTGELFF.

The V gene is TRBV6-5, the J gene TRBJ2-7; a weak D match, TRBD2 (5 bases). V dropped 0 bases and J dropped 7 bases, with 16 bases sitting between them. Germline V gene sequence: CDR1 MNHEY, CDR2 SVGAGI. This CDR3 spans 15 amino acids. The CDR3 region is CASSYSGRWTGEQYF. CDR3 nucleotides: TGTGCCAGCAGTTACTCAGGACGGTGGACGGGGGAGCAGTACTTC.

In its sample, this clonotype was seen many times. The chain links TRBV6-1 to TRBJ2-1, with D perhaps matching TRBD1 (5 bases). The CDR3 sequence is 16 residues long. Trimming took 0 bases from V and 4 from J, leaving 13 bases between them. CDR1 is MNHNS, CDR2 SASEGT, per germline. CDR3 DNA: TGTGCCAGCAGTGAAGCTAAGGGAAAGGGGTACAATGAGCAGTTCTTC. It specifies CASSEAKGKGYNEQFF.

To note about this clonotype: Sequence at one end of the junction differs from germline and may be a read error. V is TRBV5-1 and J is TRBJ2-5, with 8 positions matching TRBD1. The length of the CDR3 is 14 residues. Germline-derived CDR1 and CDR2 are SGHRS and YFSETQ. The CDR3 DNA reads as TGCGCCAGCAGCTTCGGCAGGGGGCAAGAGACCCAGTGCTTC. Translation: CASSFGRGQETQCF.

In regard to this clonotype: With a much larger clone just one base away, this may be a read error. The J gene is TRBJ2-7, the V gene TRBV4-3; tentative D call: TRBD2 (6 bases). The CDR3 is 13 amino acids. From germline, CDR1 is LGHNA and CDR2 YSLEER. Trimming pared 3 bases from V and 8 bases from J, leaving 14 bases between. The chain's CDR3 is CASSHDLRGQQYF. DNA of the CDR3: TGCGCCAGCAGCCATGACTTGCGGGGTCAGCAGTACTTC.

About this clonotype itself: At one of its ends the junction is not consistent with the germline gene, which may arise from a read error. CDR3 sequence: CPSSQGGTSGRAEDTQYF. The DNA for the CDR3 is TGTCCCAGCAGCCAGGGAGGGACTAGCGGAAGGGCCGAGGATACGCAGTATTTT. The gene calls are TRBV11-2 and TRBJ2-3; TRBD2 agrees at 11 bases. The V gene's germline CDR1 is SGHAT and CDR2 FQNNGV. This CDR3 contains 18 residues.

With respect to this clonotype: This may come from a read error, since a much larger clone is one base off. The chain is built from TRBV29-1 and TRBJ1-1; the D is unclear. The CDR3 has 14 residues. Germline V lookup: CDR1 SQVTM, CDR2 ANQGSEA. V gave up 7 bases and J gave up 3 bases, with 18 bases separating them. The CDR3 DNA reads TGCAGCGCCGCCATTTTGGCAGAGGACACTGAAGCTTTCTTT. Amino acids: CSAAILAEDTEAFF.